This TCR beta chain emerged from a study of monozygotic twins with inflammatory bowel disease. The template was total RNA from whole blood, with no T cell sorting. cDNA was produced in eight separate reactions per sample. The unique tags termed UMIs, each holding a 6-nucleotide sample barcode, were added by means of template switching. Both the TCRalpha cDNA and the TCRbeta cDNA were taken through two nested PCRs, lasting approximately 16 and 9 cycles. TCRdb reprocessed the 5' RACE reads, with one entry per CDR3 protein and no DNA. Across 150,000 to 200,000 distinct CDR3 sequences, the top ten clones capture about 7.4% of the sample. CDR1 ENHRY and CDR2 SYGVKD come from the germline V gene. The CDR3 loop spans 11 amino acids.

The chain is built from TRBV10-3 and TRBJ2-3. The TCR comes from a human donor with ulcerative colitis or Crohn's disease, or a healthy co-twin of an affected twin (not recorded which). Sequencing was carried out using blood. This CDR3 is CAISYTDTQYF.